The clone carrying this T cell receptor (beta chain) came up many times. The sample comes from a study of Graves' ophthalmopathy and Graves' hyperthyroidism. Germline CDR1 is SNHLY and CDR2 is FYNNEI. This CDR3 is 12 amino acids long. Trimming shortened V by 4 bases and J by 3 bases, and 7 bases separated the two germline ends. The sequenced template was RNA, covering the TCR beta CDR3 region. The authors performed first-round RT-PCR with HTBI primers and then a second-round multiplex PCR. TCRdb used MiXCR to reprocess the multiplex PCR reads, holding one entry per CDR3 protein. The table has about 400,000 distinct CDR3 sequences, 15% to 20% seen once.

The source material was peripheral blood. The chain links TRBV2 to TRBJ2-7; no clear D gene. The clonotype was recovered from a woman between 18 and 29 years old with Graves' ophthalmopathy. The CDR3 DNA sequence: TGTGCCAGCAGTGGGTCCTTCTACGAGCAGTACTTC. It encodes CASSGSFYEQYF. Supplemented by reference TRBV2 and TRBJ2-7, the full variable domain reads EPEVTQTPSHQVTQMGQEVILRCVPISNHLYFYWYRQILGQKVEFLVSFYNNEISEKSEIFDDQFSVERPDGSNFTLKIRSTKLEDSAMYFCASSGSFYEQYFGPGTRLTVT.